One and the same sample provided the 8 T cell receptor beta chains below, sequenced in a study of shared clonotypes between healthy human individuals. This table comes from immunoSEQ multiplex PCR, and its TCRdb copy is limited to in-frame clones, with some not included. The sample lists about 490,000 clones, 70% to 80% seen once, with over 10% in the top ten. Sequencing used PBMCs. These receptors came from a woman aged 40 to 50 in good health. Some clones in this sample may be carry-over from other donors' samples.

The chain has TRBV18 and TRBJ2-7, with D possibly matching TRBD1 (6 bases). This CDR3 has 15 residues. V lost 4 bases, J lost 2 bases, and 15 bases lay in between. CDR1 and CDR2 (germline): KGHSH, LQKENI. The chain's CDR3 is CASSRPRTEAYEQYF. The CDR3 DNA follows: TGTGCCAGCTCACGACCCCGGACAGAAGCCTACGAGCAGTACTTC.

The rearrangement links TRBV9 to TRBJ2-2; D uncertain. CDR3 size: 13 residues. Germline CDR1 and CDR2: SGDLS and YYNGEE. V was shortened by 6 bases and J by 2 bases, with 8 bases between the two germline ends. The DNA for the CDR3 is TGTGCCAGCATAGGTGAAAACACCGGGGAGCTGTTTTTT. Translation: CASIGENTGELFF.

The gene calls are TRBV7-9 and TRBJ1-5; D not resolved. V was trimmed by 2 bases and J by 7 bases, leaving 6 bases between them. Germline V lookup: CDR1 SEHNR, CDR2 FQNEAQ (reference sequence). The CDR3 extends over 12 amino acids. This CDR3 reads CASSLPRQPQHF. Written as DNA, the CDR3 is TGTGCCAGCAGCTTACCCCGACAGCCCCAGCATTTT.

V usage is TRBV2 and J usage is TRBJ2-7, with 8 bases matching TRBD2. Looked up from germline, CDR1 is SNHLY and CDR2 is FYNNEI. The J segment lost 1 base and the V segment lost 8 bases, leaving 1 base of the junction unmatched. The CDR3 totals 12 residues. In DNA, the CDR3 is TGTGCCAGCCGGGAGGGGTCCTACGAGCAGTACTTC. It codes for CASREGSYEQYF.

The V gene is TRBV18, the J gene TRBJ2-1, with D perhaps assigned TRBD1 or TRBD2 (6 bases each). The germline gives CDR1 KGHSH, CDR2 LQKENI. The CDR3 covers 13 residues. Trimming took 6 bases from V and 7 from J, leaving 13 bases between them. The CDR3 nucleotides are TGTGCCAGCTCTATAAGGGGGGCGAATGAGCAGTTCTTC. Its translation: CASSIRGANEQFF.

The V call is TRBV28, the J call TRBJ2-1; D is ambiguous. The germline V gene encodes CDR1 MDHEN and CDR2 SYDVKM. The CDR3 consists of 16 residues. Trimming took off 5 bases at V and 4 bases at J, with 18 bases between the two ends. CDR3 DNA: TGTGCCAGCAGTCGCCAGCCCGCCTTATATTACAATGAGCAGTTCTTC. Protein: CASSRQPALYYNEQFF.

The chain uses TRBV5-8 and TRBJ2-1; D is unresolved. The germline V gene encodes CDR1 SGHTS and CDR2 YDEGEE. Trimming removed 0 bases at V and 3 bases at J, with 13 bases between. This CDR3 has 16 residues. The CDR3 loop reads CASSLAIGWFYNEQFF. CDR3 DNA: TGTGCCAGCAGCTTGGCCATAGGGTGGTTCTACAATGAGCAGTTCTTC.

The chain recombines TRBV28 with TRBJ2-2; 9 bases map to TRBD1. The CDR3 length is 16 residues. CDR1 MDHEN and CDR2 SYDVKM come from the germline V gene. Germline trimming cut 4 bases from V and 6 bases from J; bases unmatched to any gene: 9. CDR3 sequence (DNA): TGTGCCAGCAGTTCACCGGGACAGGGTAACCCCGGGGAGCTGTTTTTT. Residues: CASSSPGQGNPGELFF.